The 8 T cell receptor beta chains listed next were all sequenced from one sample in a study of T cells after yellow fever vaccination. Each CDR3 protein gets one entry after TCRdb re-called the 5' RACE reads with MiXCR. The sample lists around 310,000 distinct CDR3 sequences; about 8.7% were seen once. The starting material was PBMCs, obtained on the day of the first yellow fever vaccination. The receptors come from a man aged 18 to 35 who received the YFV17D yellow fever vaccine.

This clonotype was seen more than once but under ten times. The J gene is TRBJ2-7, the V gene TRBV5-7, with D hard to call. TRBV5-7 is annotated as an ORF whose role is uncertain. There are 11 residues in the CDR3. V shed 3 bases and J shed 5 bases, with 6 bases lying between them. The CDR3 sequence: CASSSADEQYV. CDR3 nucleotide sequence: TGTGCCAGCAGCTCTGCTGACGAGCAGTACGTC.

This chain uses TRBV5-4 with TRBJ1-6; 9 nucleotides align to TRBD1. With V trimmed by 5 bases and J by 7 bases, 7 bases remained unmatched. Germline V CDR1 and CDR2: SGHNT, YYREEE (reference sequence). The CDR3 has 15 residues. CDR3 sequence: CASRPGGQGNSPLHF. The CDR3 region has the DNA TGTGCCAGCAGACCGGGGGGACAGGGAAATTCACCCCTCCACTTT.

This clonotype has ten or more counts. The rearrangement uses TRBV30 and TRBJ2-1; 9 nucleotides line up with TRBD2. Germline V CDR1 and CDR2: GTSNPN, SVGIG (reference sequence). The length of the CDR3 is 14 residues. Trimming cost V 3 bases and J 3 bases; bases outside gene matches: 3. CDR3 sequence: CAWRKRGVYNEQFF. The DNA of the CDR3 is TGTGCCTGGAGGAAGCGGGGGGTCTACAATGAGCAGTTCTTC.

This clonotype showed up many times. This chain connects TRBV18 to TRBJ2-5, with D unclear. This CDR3 contains 12 residues. Trimming took 1 base from V and 9 from J, leaving 9 bases between them. The germline V gene has CDR1 KGHSH and CDR2 LQKENI. CDR3: CASSPRGRSQYF. DNA for the CDR3: TGTGCCAGCTCACCACGAGGACGGTCCCAGTACTTC. Together with reference TRBV18 and TRBJ2-5, the CDR3 gives the full variable domain: NAGVMQNPRHLVRRRGQEARLRCSPMKGHSHVYWYRQLPEEGLKFMVYLQKENIIDESGMPKERFSAEFPKEGPSILRIQQVVRGDSAAYFCASSPRGRSQYFGPGTRLLVL.

This clonotype has a count of ten or more. This chain uses TRBV6-1 with TRBJ2-3; 7 nucleotides agree with TRBD2. The CDR3 sequence is 14 residues long. CDR1 is MNHNS, CDR2 SASEGT, per germline. With V trimmed by 6 bases and J by 5 bases, 8 bases remained unmatched. The DNA of the CDR3 is TGTGCCAGCAGCCTCCCCGGGGAGGGAGATACGCAGTATTTT. As protein: CASSLPGEGDTQYF.

This clonotype was observed a handful of times. The V gene is TRBV10-3, the J gene TRBJ2-2, with 13 bases identical to TRBD2. V was pared by 8 bases and J by 5 bases, with 8 bases of the junction left unmatched. In germline, CDR1 is ENHRY, CDR2 SYGVKD. The CDR3 sequence is 16 residues long. CDR3 sequence: CAIATGLAGRTGELFF. The CDR3 bases are TGTGCCATCGCCACGGGACTAGCGGGGAGGACCGGGGAGCTGTTTTTT.

The rearrangement uses TRBV5-1 and TRBJ2-3; 7 nucleotides align to TRBD2. With V trimmed by 4 bases and J by 8 bases, 13 bases remained unmatched. Germline values: CDR1 SGHRS, CDR2 YFSETQ. This CDR3 is built from 15 residues. The CDR3, as DNA: TGCGCCAGCAGCCCCTCGACTAGCATCCCGGGTACGCAGTATTTT. Translated: CASSPSTSIPGTQYF.

This chain joins TRBV5-5 and TRBJ1-4; unclear D gene. CDR1 and CDR2 (germline): SGHKS, YYEKEE (reference sequence). This CDR3 has 14 residues. The V end was cut by 1 base, the J end by 0 bases, with 4 bases between. The CDR3 reads CASSLTPTNEKLFF. CDR3 sequence (DNA): TGTGCCAGCAGCTTGACCCCAACTAATGAAAAACTGTTTTTT.